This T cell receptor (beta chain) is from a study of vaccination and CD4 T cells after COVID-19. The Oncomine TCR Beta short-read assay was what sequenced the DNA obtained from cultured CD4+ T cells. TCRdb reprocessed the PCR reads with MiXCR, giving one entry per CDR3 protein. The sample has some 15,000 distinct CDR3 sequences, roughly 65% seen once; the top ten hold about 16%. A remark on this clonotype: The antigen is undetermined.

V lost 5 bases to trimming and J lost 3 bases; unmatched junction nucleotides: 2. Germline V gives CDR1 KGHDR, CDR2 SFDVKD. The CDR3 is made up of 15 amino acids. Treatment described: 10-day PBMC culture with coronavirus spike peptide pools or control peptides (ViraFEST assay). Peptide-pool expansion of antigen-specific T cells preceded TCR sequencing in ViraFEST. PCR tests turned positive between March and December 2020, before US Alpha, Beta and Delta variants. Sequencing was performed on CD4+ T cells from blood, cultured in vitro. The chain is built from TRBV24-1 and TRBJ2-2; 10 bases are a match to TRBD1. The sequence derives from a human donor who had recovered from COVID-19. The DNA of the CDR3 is TGTGCCACCAGTGGACAGGGGGCGGACACCGGGGAGCTGTTTTTT. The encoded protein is CATSGQGADTGELFF.